The next 19 T cell receptor beta chains were all read from a single sample in a study of T cell repertoires in cytomegalovirus infection. No antigen has been identified for these receptors. TCRdb reprocessed the reads with MiXCR, giving one entry per CDR3 protein. The sample records around 900,000 distinct CDR3 sequences, approximately 32% being singletons. The sample in question was cultured CD8+ T cells from PBMCs, obtained from culture after CMV antigen stimulation. The receptor source for this set is a human donor in good health (CMV status not recorded). Some clones in this sample may be carry-over from other donors' samples.

The chain recombines TRBV11-2 with TRBJ1-5, with D unresolved. Germline V gene sequence: CDR1 SGHAT, CDR2 FQNNGV. V shed 0 bases and J shed 7 bases, with 10 bases lying between them. The CDR3 is 14 amino acids. CDR3 sequence (DNA): TGTGCCAGCAGCTTAGATGAGAGGGCACAGCCCCAGCATTTT. It encodes CASSLDERAQPQHF.

Comment on this clonotype: A read error is possible here, since a much larger clone lies one base away. This rearrangement joins TRBV7-6 to TRBJ1-2; the D gene is possibly TRBD1 (5 bases). In germline, CDR1 is SGHVS, CDR2 FNYEAQ. The CDR3 totals 14 residues. This CDR3 reads CASNQDTSNYGCTF. CDR3 nucleotides: TGTGCCAGCAACCAGGACACTTCTAACTATGGCTGCACCTTC.

The sample holds a few counts of this clonotype. V gene TRBV7-9 combines with J gene TRBJ1-2; D ambiguous. Per the germline V gene, CDR1 is SEHNR and CDR2 is FQNEAQ (reference sequence). There are 15 residues in the CDR3. V dropped 1 base and J dropped 3 bases, with 12 bases sitting between them. CDR3 bases: TGTGCCAGCAGCTTAGGGCCACTGGGTGACTATGGCTACACCTTC. Amino acids: CASSLGPLGDYGYTF.

The chain couples TRBV19 to TRBJ2-2; TRBD1 is a possible D gene (5 bases). The CDR3 sequence is 16 residues long. The V end was cut by 3 bases, the J end by 4 bases, with 15 bases between. Germline loops: CDR1 LNHDA, CDR2 SQIVND (reference sequence). In nucleotides, the CDR3 is TGTGCCAGTAGTATGGGGCTCACGGATTCCACCGGGGAGCTGTTTTTT. This translates into CASSMGLTDSTGELFF.

This clonotype was seen only a few times. The gene calls are TRBV6-5 and TRBJ1-5; 8 positions match TRBD1. Germline trimming cut 7 bases from V and 4 bases from J; bases unmatched to any gene: 9. The CDR3 runs to 15 residues. Per the germline V gene, CDR1 is MNHEY and CDR2 is SVGAGI. The CDR3 coding sequence is TGTGCCAGCAAAAAGGGACAGGACAGAAATCAGCCCCAGCATTTT. Translated, it gives CASKKGQDRNQPQHF.

This clonotype was recorded many times. The chain employs TRBV7-6 and TRBJ2-7, with D uncertain. Looked up from germline, CDR1 is SGHVS and CDR2 is FNYEAQ. The length of the CDR3 is 14 residues. Trimming removed 8 bases from V and 5 bases from J, with 19 bases in between. In DNA form, the CDR3 reads TGTGCCAGCTCCCTCACGGCCAGTCCGGACGAGCAGTACTTC. Translation: CASSLTASPDEQYF.

The chain links TRBV4-1 to TRBJ2-2, with TRBD1 matching 7 bases. Germline-derived CDR1 and CDR2 are MGHRA and YSYEKL. With V trimmed by 1 base and J by 9 bases, 2 bases remained unmatched. The CDR3 contains 13 residues. CDR3 protein: CASSQGQGRELFF. CDR3 nucleotide sequence: TGCGCCAGCAGCCAAGGACAGGGTCGGGAGCTGTTTTTT.

This chain connects TRBV6-1 to TRBJ2-7; D is unclear. The CDR3 spans 15 residues. CDR1 and CDR2 (germline): MNHNS, SASEGT. With 0 bases removed from V and 4 bases from J, the gap between germline ends came to 13 bases. The CDR3 DNA reads as TGTGCCAGCAGTGAAGCTAACCGGGTGGGTTACGAGCAGTACGTC. Its protein product is CASSEANRVGYEQYV.

The chain is built from TRBV6-5 and TRBJ1-5; D perhaps matches TRBD1 (6 bases). This CDR3 is built from 16 residues. The V gene lost 2 bases and the J gene lost 5 bases, with 16 bases spanning the gap. Germline lookup yields CDR1 MNHEY and CDR2 SVGAGI. CDR3 in amino acids: CASSYGTPTGYQPQHF. The CDR3 bases are TGTGCCAGCAGTTACGGTACGCCCACAGGGTATCAGCCCCAGCATTTT.

This chain uses TRBV7-6 with TRBJ2-2, with 8 positions matching TRBD2. V lost 6 bases, J lost 3 bases, and 9 bases stayed unmatched. Germline V gene data show CDR1 as SGHVS and CDR2 as FNYEAQ. The CDR3 consists of 16 residues. This chain's CDR3 is CASSIRLARDTGELFF. CDR3 coding DNA: TGTGCCAGCAGTATACGACTAGCGCGCGACACCGGGGAGCTGTTTTTT.

The V gene is TRBV7-9, the J gene TRBJ1-4; D is undetermined. Germline values: CDR1 SEHNR, CDR2 FQNEAQ (reference sequence). Deletions cut 5 bases from V and 6 bases from J, with 16 bases between. The CDR3 runs 15 residues. The CDR3 sequence is CASSPREGEDEKLFF. The DNA for the CDR3 is TGTGCCAGCAGCCCGAGGGAGGGAGAGGATGAAAAACTGTTTTTT. Looking up the rest from reference TRBV7-9 and TRBJ1-4 gives the full variable domain: DTGVSQNPRHKITKRGQNVTFRCDPISEHNRLYWYRQTLGQGPEFLTYFQNEAQLEKSRLLSDRFSAERPKGSFSTLEIQRTEQGDSAMYLCASSPREGEDEKLFFGSGTQLSVL.

This clonotype has more than one count but fewer than ten. The chain's CDR3 is CASSLAAPGDEQFF. The CDR3 DNA sequence: TGTGCCAGCAGCTTAGCGGCCCCGGGCGATGAGCAGTTCTTC. V and J are TRBV7-9 and TRBJ2-1; D call uncertain. Germline V lookup: CDR1 SEHNR, CDR2 FQNEAQ (reference sequence). The CDR3 consists of 14 residues. With 0 bases removed from V and 8 bases from J, the gap between germline ends came to 11 bases.

This clonotype has ten or more counts. The rearrangement links TRBV12-3 or TRBV12-4 to TRBJ1-1; no reliable D call. Trimming stripped 6 bases from V and 3 bases from J, with 11 bases between. The CDR3 is made up of 13 amino acids. The CDR3 loop is CASSLMSHTEAFF. Here the CDR3 DNA reads TGTGCCAGCAGCTTGATGTCCCACACTGAAGCTTTCTTT.

The rearrangement joins TRBV6-2 or TRBV6-3 to TRBJ2-5; 8 bases match TRBD2. This CDR3 has 14 residues. The J segment lost 4 bases and the V segment lost 2 bases, leaving 3 bases of the junction unmatched. Germline CDR1 reads MNHEY; CDR2 reads SVGEGT. The DNA of the CDR3 is TGTGCCAGCAGTTACGCGGGACTAGGAGAGACCCAGTACTTC. Translation: CASSYAGLGETQYF.

Turning to this clonotype: A much larger clone differs by one base, so this may be a read error. The chain has TRBV7-2 and TRBJ1-2; a possible D gene is TRBD1 (6 bases). The length of the CDR3 is 19 residues. CDR1 and CDR2 (germline): SGHTA, FQGNSA. The CDR3 sequence is CANSLERGRVSLTTYGYTF. The CDR3 region has the DNA TGTGCCAACAGCCTAGAACGGGGGCGGGTAAGCCTCACAACTTATGGCTACACCTTC.

This clonotype turned up a few times. The chain uses TRBV6-1 and TRBJ2-5, with D unclear. Trimming took off 6 bases at V and 1 base at J, with 12 bases between the two ends. The CDR3 extends over 14 amino acids. Germline CDR1 MNHNS, CDR2 SASEGT. CDR3 DNA sequence: TGTGCCAGCAGGCCACCGGGCCCCCAAGAGACCCAGTACTTC. Its protein product is CASRPPGPQETQYF.

This rearrangement joins TRBV20-1 to TRBJ2-5, with 9 bases fitting TRBD1. J lost 6 bases, V lost 5 bases, and 10 bases had no gene match. This CDR3 has 14 amino acids. From germline, CDR1 is DFQATT and CDR2 SNEGSKA (reference sequence). The CDR3 DNA follows: TGCAGTGCTGGCGGCGGGACAGGGCAGCAGACCCAGTACTTC. Amino acids: CSAGGGTGQQTQYF.

This chain joins TRBV28 and TRBJ1-1; TRBD1 matches at 7 bases. CDR3 length: 14 amino acids. In germline, CDR1 is MDHEN, CDR2 SYDVKM. Trimming cost V 6 bases and J 4 bases; bases outside gene matches: 8. CDR3 amino acids: CASRPQGPATEAFF. For the CDR3, the DNA is TGTGCCAGCAGACCACAGGGGCCGGCCACTGAAGCTTTCTTT.

The chain has TRBV6-5 and TRBJ2-3; 7 nucleotides line up with TRBD1. The germline V gene has CDR1 MNHEY and CDR2 SVGAGI. The CDR3 totals 15 residues. The junction had 13 bases not matched to a gene; V was cut back by 7 bases and J by 6 bases. The CDR3 coding sequence is TGTGCCAGCAACCTCGACAGGGCCCGCTCGGATACGCAGTATTTT. Translating it yields CASNLDRARSDTQYF.